Listed below are T cell receptor beta chains from one sample, sequenced in a study of T-cell memory formation after mild COVID-19. TCRdb reanalysed the 5' RACE reads using MiXCR and keeps one entry per CDR3 protein. The sample contains almost 350,000 distinct CDR3 sequences, roughly 19% of which appear only once. Sequenced material: PBMCs or a T cell subset sorted from them (not recorded which). Every receptor here comes from a man between 18 and 35 years old who had mild COVID-19 (a few samples of this study predate the infection). Cell type and time point are not known. Each CDR3 is given with its conserved first and last residue.

V	J	CDR3
TRBV7-9	TRBJ1-1	CASSSMGQNTEAFF
TRBV11-1	TRBJ1-4	CASSRDQHNEKLFF
TRBV5-1	TRBJ2-7	CASSLAPVATYEQYF
TRBV7-9	TRBJ1-2	CASRRQGAIGYTF
TRBV4-1	TRBJ2-5	CASSHYDRVETQYF
TRBV4-1	TRBJ2-3	CASSQAPPGQGPTDTQYF
TRBV11-2	TRBJ2-5	CASSGPGGQETQYF
TRBV5-4	TRBJ2-5	CASSRGTSGAGETQYF
TRBV7-6	TRBJ1-1	CASQGQENTEAFF
TRBV19	TRBJ1-1	CASSGDSRGFSEAFF
TRBV7-2	TRBJ2-2	CASSYVGGELFF